This T cell receptor (beta chain) was retrieved from a study of T cell responses to AZD1222 COVID-19 vaccine. Sequencing was performed with immunoSEQ multiplex PCR; in TCRdb, only in-frame clones are kept and a portion is missing. The sample yields 120,000 or so clones, approximately 90% seen once. On this clone: The antigen is undetermined.

Whole-study results and caveats: Repertoire collection took place solely once the T cell response had peaked. Receipt of two AZD1222 doses was followed by a rise in Spike-specific TCR breadth and depth. A mostly white British donor set with more females was recruited, and clonal diversity was possibly underestimated.

The origin of this receptor is an adult in good health. The sequencing here drew on peripheral blood, taken on day 0 of AZD1222 vaccination.

In nucleotides, the CDR3 is TGTGCCAGCAGCGTAGATACGGGTCTTAGACCCCTCCACTTT. Translation gives CASSVDTGLRPLHF. The rearrangement joins TRBV9 to TRBJ1-6, with D unclear. The CDR3 has 14 amino acids. Germline V gene lookup returns CDR1 SGDLS and CDR2 YYNGEE. Trimming pared 0 bases from V and 12 bases from J, leaving 13 bases between.